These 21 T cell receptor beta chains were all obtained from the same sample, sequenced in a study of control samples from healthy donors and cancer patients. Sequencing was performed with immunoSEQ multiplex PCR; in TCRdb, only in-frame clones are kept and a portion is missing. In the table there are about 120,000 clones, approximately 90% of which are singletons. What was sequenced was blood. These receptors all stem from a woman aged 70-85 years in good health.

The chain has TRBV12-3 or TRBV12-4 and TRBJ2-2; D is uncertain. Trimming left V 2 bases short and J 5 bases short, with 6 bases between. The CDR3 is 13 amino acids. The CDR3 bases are TGTGCCAGCAGTTTACAGGTTACCGGGGAGCTGTTTTTT. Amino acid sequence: CASSLQVTGELFF.

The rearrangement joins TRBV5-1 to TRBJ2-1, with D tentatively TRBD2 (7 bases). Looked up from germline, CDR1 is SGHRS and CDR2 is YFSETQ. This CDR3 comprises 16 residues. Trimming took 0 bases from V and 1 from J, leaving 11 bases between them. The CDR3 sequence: CASSLAEGGSYNEQFF. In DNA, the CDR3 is TGCGCCAGCAGCTTGGCTGAGGGGGGGTCCTACAATGAGCAGTTCTTC.

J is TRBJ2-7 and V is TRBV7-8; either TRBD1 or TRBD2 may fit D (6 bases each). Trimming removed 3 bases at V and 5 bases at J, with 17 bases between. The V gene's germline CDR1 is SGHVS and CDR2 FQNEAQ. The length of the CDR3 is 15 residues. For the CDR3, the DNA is TGTGCCAGCAGCTTTCCGGGGGCGAGCGGCCACGAGCAGTACTTC. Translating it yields CASSFPGASGHEQYF.

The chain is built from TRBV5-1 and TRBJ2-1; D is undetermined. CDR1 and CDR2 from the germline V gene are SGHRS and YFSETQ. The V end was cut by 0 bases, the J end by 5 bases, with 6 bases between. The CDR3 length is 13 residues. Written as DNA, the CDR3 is TGCGCCAGCAGCTTGGGGTCGGACAATGAGCAGTTCTTC. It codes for CASSLGSDNEQFF.

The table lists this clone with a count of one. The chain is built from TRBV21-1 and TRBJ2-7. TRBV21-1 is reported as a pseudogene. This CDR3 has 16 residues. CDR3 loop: CASSKSLGTPSYEQYF. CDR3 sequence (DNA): TGTGCCAGCAGCAAAAGCCTTGGGACGCCATCCTACGAGCAGTACTTC.

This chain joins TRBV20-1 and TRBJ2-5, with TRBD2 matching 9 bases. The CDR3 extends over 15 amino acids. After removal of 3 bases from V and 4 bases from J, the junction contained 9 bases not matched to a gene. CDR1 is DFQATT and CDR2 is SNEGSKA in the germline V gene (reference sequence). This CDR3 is CSASEIAGAGETQYF. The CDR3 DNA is TGCAGTGCTAGTGAAATAGCGGGGGCAGGAGAGACCCAGTACTTC.

The CDR3 region has the DNA TGTGCCAGCAGAGTCGGGACAGGGGCAGAGACCCAGTACTTC. It yields the protein CASRVGTGAETQYF. The chain carries TRBV6-5 and TRBJ2-5, with 10 bases that match TRBD1. There are 14 residues in the CDR3. Losses at the gene ends were 6 bases for V and 4 bases for J; bases not matched to a gene: 5. From germline, CDR1 is MNHEY and CDR2 SVGAGI.

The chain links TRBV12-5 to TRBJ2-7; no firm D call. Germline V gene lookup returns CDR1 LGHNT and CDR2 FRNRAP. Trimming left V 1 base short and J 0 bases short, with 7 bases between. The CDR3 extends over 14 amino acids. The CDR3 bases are TGTGCTAGTGGTTTGGGAGGCCCCTCCTACGAGCAGTACTTC. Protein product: CASGLGGPSYEQYF.

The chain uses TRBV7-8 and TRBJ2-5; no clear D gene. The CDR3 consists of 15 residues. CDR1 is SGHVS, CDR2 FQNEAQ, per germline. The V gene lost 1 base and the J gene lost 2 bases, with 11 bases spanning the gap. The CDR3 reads CASSLGFRQQETQYF. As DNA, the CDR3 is TGTGCCAGCAGCTTAGGTTTTAGGCAGCAAGAGACCCAGTACTTC.

The CDR3 region has the DNA TGTGCCAGCAGCTCGGTTCTCTACGAGCAGTACTTC. Translating it yields CASSSVLYEQYF. The rearrangement uses TRBV7-9 and TRBJ2-7; D gene ambiguous. Germline CDR1 and CDR2: SEHNR and FQNEAQ (reference sequence). The CDR3 runs to 12 residues. V lost 4 bases and J lost 3, with 7 bases in between.

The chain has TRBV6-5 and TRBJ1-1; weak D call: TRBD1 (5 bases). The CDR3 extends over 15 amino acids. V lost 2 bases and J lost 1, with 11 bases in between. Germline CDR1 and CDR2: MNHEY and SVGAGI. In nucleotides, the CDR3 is TGTGCCAGCAGTTACACCCGGACAAGGAACACTGAAGCTTTCTTT. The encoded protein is CASSYTRTRNTEAFF.

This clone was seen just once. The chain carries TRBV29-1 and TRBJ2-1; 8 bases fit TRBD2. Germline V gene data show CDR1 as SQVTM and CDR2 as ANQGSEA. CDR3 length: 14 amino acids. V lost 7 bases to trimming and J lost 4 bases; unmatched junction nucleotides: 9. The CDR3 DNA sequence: TGCAGCGCCTCGTATTCGGGAGGGTACAATGAGCAGTTCTTC. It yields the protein CSASYSGGYNEQFF.

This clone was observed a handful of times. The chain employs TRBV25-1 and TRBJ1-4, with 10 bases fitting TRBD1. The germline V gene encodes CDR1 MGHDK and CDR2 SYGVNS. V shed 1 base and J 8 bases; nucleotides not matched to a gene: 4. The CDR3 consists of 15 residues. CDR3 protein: CASSEWDRGREKLFF. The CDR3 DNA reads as TGTGCCAGCAGTGAATGGGACAGGGGACGCGAAAAACTGTTTTTT.

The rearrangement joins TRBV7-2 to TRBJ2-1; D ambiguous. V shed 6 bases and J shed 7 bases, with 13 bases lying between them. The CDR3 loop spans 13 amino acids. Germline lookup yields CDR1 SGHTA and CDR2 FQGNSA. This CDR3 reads CASSRQRANEQFF. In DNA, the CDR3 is TGTGCCAGCAGTCGCCAGCGAGCGAATGAGCAGTTCTTC. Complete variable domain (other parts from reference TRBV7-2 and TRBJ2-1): GAGVSQSPSNKVTEKGKDVELRCDPISGHTALYWYRQSLGQGLEFLIYFQGNSAPDKSGLPSDRFSAERTGGSVSTLTIQRTQQEDSAVYLCASSRQRANEQFFGPGTRLTVL.

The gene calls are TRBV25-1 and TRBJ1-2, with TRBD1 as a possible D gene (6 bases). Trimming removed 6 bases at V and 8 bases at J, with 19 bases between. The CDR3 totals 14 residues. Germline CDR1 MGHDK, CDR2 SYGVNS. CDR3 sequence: CASRERAGERGYTF. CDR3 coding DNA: TGTGCCAGCAGGGAAAGAGCAGGGGAGAGAGGCTACACCTTC.

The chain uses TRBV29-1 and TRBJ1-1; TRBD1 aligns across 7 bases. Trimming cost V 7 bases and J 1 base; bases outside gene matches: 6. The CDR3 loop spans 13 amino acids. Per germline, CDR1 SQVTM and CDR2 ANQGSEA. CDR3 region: CSAEQGTNTEAFF. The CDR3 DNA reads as TGCAGCGCGGAACAGGGGACGAACACTGAAGCTTTCTTT.

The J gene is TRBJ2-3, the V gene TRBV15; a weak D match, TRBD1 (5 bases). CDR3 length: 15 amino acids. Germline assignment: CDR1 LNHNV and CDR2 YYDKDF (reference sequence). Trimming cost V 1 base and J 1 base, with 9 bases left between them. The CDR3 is CATSRGAGRTDTQYF. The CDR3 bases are TGTGCCACCAGCAGAGGGGCAGGGCGCACAGATACGCAGTATTTT. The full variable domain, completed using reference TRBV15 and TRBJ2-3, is DAMVIQNPRYQVTQFGKPVTLSCSQTLNHNVMYWYQQKSSQAPKLLFHYYDKDFNNEADTPDNFQSRRPNTSFCFLDIRSPGLGDTAMYLCATSRGAGRTDTQYFGPGTRLTVL.

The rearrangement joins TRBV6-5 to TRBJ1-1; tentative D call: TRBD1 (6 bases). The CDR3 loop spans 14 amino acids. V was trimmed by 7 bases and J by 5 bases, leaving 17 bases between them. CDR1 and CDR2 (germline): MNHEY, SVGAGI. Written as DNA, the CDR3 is TGTGCCAGCACCCGGTGGGGGAGGGGGACTGAAGCTTTCTTT. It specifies CASTRWGRGTEAFF.

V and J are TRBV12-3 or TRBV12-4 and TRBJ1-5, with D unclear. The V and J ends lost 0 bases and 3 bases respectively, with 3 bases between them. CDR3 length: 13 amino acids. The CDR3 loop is CASSLAYNQPQHF. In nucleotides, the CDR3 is TGTGCCAGCAGTTTAGCGTACAATCAGCCCCAGCATTTT.

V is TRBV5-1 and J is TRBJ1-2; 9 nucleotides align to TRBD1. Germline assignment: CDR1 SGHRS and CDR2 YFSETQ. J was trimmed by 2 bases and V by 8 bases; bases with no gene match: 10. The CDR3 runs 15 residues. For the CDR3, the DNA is TGCGCCAGTTCGAAGGAGGGGACAGGGAACTATGGCTACACCTTC. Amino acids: CASSKEGTGNYGYTF.

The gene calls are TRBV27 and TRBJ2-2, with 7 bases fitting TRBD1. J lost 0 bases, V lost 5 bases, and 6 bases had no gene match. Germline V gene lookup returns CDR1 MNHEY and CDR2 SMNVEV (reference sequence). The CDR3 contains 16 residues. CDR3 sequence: CASSLRDRTNTGELFF. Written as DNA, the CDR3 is TGTGCCAGCAGTCTCCGGGACAGAACGAACACCGGGGAGCTGTTTTTT.